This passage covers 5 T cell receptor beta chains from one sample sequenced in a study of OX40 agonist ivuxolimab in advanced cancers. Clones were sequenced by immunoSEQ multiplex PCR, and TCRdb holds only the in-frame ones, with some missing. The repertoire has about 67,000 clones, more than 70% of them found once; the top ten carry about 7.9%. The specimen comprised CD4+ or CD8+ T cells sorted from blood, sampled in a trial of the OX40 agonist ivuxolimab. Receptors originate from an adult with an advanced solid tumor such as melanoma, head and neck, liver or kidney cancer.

The CDR3 region is CASSLAFRGKAFF. CDR3 nucleotides: TGTGCCAGCAGCTTAGCCTTCAGGGGGAAGGCTTTCTTT. The chain carries TRBV7-9 and TRBJ1-1; 7 positions agree with TRBD1. Germline CDR1 SEHNR, CDR2 FQNEAQ (reference sequence). V shed 0 bases and J 11 bases; nucleotides not matched to a gene: 6. The CDR3 spans 13 residues.

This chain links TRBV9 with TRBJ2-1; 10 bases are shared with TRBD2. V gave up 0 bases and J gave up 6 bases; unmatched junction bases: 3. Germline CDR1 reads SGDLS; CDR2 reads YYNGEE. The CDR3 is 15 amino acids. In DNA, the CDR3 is TGTGCCAGCAGCGTAGAGCTAGCGGGGGCCAATGAGCAGTTCTTC. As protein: CASSVELAGANEQFF.

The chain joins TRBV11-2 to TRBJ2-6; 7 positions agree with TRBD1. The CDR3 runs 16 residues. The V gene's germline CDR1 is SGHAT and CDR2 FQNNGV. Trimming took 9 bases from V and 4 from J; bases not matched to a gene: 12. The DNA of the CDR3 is TGTGCCAGTCAGACGGACAGGCCCGCCGGGGCCAACGTCCTGACTTTC. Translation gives CASQTDRPAGANVLTF.

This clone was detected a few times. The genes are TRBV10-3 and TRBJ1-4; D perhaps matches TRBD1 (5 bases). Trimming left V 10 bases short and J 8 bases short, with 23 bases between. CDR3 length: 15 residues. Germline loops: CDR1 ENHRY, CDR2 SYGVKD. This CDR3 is CATMDGQGQREKLFF. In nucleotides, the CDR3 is TGTGCCACTATGGATGGGCAGGGTCAGAGGGAAAAACTGTTTTTT.

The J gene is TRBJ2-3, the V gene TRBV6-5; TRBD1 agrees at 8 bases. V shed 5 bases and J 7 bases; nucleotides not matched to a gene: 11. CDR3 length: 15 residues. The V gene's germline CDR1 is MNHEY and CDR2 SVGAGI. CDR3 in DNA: TGTGCCAGCAGTCCACGACAGGGGAGTAGGAATACGCAGTATTTT. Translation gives CASSPRQGSRNTQYF.